The clone carrying this T cell receptor beta chain was seen once. The sample originates from a study of control samples from healthy donors and cancer patients. V was trimmed by 0 bases and J by 7 bases, leaving 13 bases between them. Germline V gene lookup returns CDR1 SGHRS and CDR2 YFSETQ. The CDR3 has 14 amino acids. Method: immunoSEQ multiplex PCR; TCRdb's copy keeps in-frame clones and lacks some. This sample has about 130,000 clones, with 92% found just once. The material sequenced was PBMCs. The sequence derives from a man aged 80 or over with head and neck cancer. The chain couples TRBV5-1 to TRBJ1-2; unclear D gene. CDR3 residues: CASSLEFGLIGYTF. The CDR3, as DNA: TGCGCCAGCAGCTTGGAGTTCGGGTTGATTGGCTACACCTTC.